These 8 T cell receptor beta chains came from one sample sequenced in a study of blood T cells in healthy people across ages. Primers used in a second PCR of about 7 to 12 cycles were a sample-barcoded 5' primer and a J-beta primer mix. One entry per CDR3 protein, called by TCRdb with MiXCR from the 5' RACE reads. The table lists over 1,500,000 distinct CDR3 sequences, around 40% of them singletons, with under 30% in the top ten. Sequencing was performed on blood. Every receptor here comes from a human donor in good health.

The V call is TRBV7-3, the J call TRBJ2-3; the match to TRBD1 covers 9 bases. This CDR3 has 15 residues. Germline lookup yields CDR1 SGHTA and CDR2 FQGTGA. J lost 3 bases, V lost 5 bases, and 6 bases had no gene match. CDR3 sequence (DNA): TGTGCCAGCAGCGACAGGGGGATTGTGACAGATACGCAGTATTTT. Translated: CASSDRGIVTDTQYF. The full variable domain, rest sourced from reference TRBV7-3 and TRBJ2-3, is GAGVSQTPSNKVTEKGKYVELRCDPISGHTALYWYRQSLGQGPEFLIYFQGTGAADDSGLPNDRFFAVRPEGSVSTLKIQRTERGDSAVYLCASSDRGIVTDTQYFGPGTRLTVL.

This rearrangement joins TRBV20-1 to TRBJ2-3, with 10 bases that match TRBD2. The length of the CDR3 is 14 residues. Germline values: CDR1 DFQATT, CDR2 SNEGSKA (reference sequence). The V and J ends lost 5 bases and 2 bases, in that order; junction bases with no gene match: 4. CDR3 in DNA: TGCAGTGCTGACAGCGGGGGGGCCACAGATACGCAGTATTTT. The encoded protein is CSADSGGATDTQYF.

This clonotype was seen a handful of times. The chain joins TRBV29-1 to TRBJ2-7, with 8 positions matching TRBD2. Per the germline V gene, CDR1 is SQVTM and CDR2 is ANQGSEA. Trimming at V came to 6 bases and at J to 4 bases, leaving 8 bases not matched to a gene. CDR3 size: 13 residues. CDR3: CSVGRTSCYEQYF. CDR3 sequence (DNA): TGCAGCGTCGGGAGGACTAGCTGTTACGAGCAGTACTTC.

J is TRBJ2-2 and V is TRBV29-1; perhaps D is TRBD1 or TRBD2 (6 bases each). With 3 bases removed from V and 6 bases from J, the gap between germline ends came to 17 bases. The CDR3 has 15 amino acids. CDR1 and CDR2 (germline): SQVTM, ANQGSEA. CDR3 amino acids: CSVDSVRGAPGELFF. DNA for the CDR3: TGCAGCGTTGATAGCGTGAGGGGGGCCCCCGGGGAGCTGTTTTTT.

This chain connects TRBV6-2 or TRBV6-3 to TRBJ2-7; the D call may be TRBD1 or TRBD2 (5 bases each). This CDR3 contains 16 residues. The V end was cut by 5 bases, the J end by 5 bases, with 22 bases between. CDR1 is MNHEY, CDR2 SVGEGT, per germline. This CDR3 is CASSTGIWGRINEQYF. The CDR3, as DNA: TGTGCCAGCAGTACCGGGATCTGGGGCAGAATCAACGAGCAGTACTTC.

This clonotype was counted between two and nine times. The V call is TRBV29-1, the J call TRBJ1-2, with 10 nucleotides matching TRBD1. The CDR3 consists of 15 residues. Germline-derived CDR1 and CDR2 are SQVTM and ANQGSEA. J gave up 7 bases and V 4 bases, and 12 bases lay outside the gene matches. As DNA, the CDR3 is TGCAGCGTTGTTAGACAGGGGGCGGTCACGAGTGGCTACACCTTC. Protein product: CSVVRQGAVTSGYTF.

This clonotype was recorded a few times. This rearrangement joins TRBV12-3 or TRBV12-4 to TRBJ2-5, with 8 bases aligning to TRBD1. The J call may be mistaken, given a closer DNA end match to TRBJ2-7. This CDR3 contains 14 residues. The CDR3 DNA is TGTGCCAGCAGTCTTTCAGGGGGCAAGGACGAGCAGTACTTC. This encodes CASSLSGGKDEQYF.

The chain couples TRBV5-1 to TRBJ2-1, with D possibly matching TRBD2 (7 bases). Germline V gene data show CDR1 as SGHRS and CDR2 as YFSETQ. This CDR3 has 16 residues. Trimming pared 0 bases from V and 5 bases from J, leaving 15 bases between. Here the CDR3 reads CASSLAWAGANNEQFF. CDR3 DNA: TGCGCCAGCAGCTTGGCCTGGGCGGGGGCCAACAATGAGCAGTTCTTC. Looking up the rest from reference TRBV5-1 and TRBJ2-1 gives the full variable domain: KAGVTQTPRYLIKTRGQQVTLSCSPISGHRSVSWYQQTPGQGLQFLFEYFSETQRNKGNFPGRFSGRQFSNSRSEMNVSTLELGDSALYLCASSLAWAGANNEQFFGPGTRLTVL.